Below, 2 T cell receptor beta chains from the same sample are listed, as sequenced in a study of CD8 T cells in ankylosing spondylitis. Findings of the study overall: Within ankylosing spondylitis blood, a TCR beta motif made up of eight highly homologous variants appeared to be characteristic.

Their antigens are not known. TCRdb fed the 5' RACE reads into MiXCR, producing one record per CDR3 protein. The sample carries roughly 400,000 distinct CDR3 sequences, approximately 20% recorded once. Material: blood, either unsorted or a sorted T cell fraction (not recorded which). These TCRs come from a male donor with ankylosing spondylitis.

This clonotype was detected a few times. CDR3 DNA sequence: TGCAGCGTTACAAGCGGATTAGGCCAGCCCCAGCATTTT. Translated: CSVTSGLGQPQHF. The chain uses TRBV29-1 and TRBJ1-5; the D is unclear. Germline CDR1 is SQVTM and CDR2 is ANQGSEA. The CDR3 loop spans 13 amino acids. Trimming took 5 bases from V and 7 from J, leaving 15 bases between them.

A note on this clonotype: One end of the junction is discordant with germline, which a read error may explain. V gene TRBV19 combines with J gene TRBJ1-4; D gene uncertain. The CDR3 sequence is 12 residues long. Germline V gene lookup returns CDR1 LNHDA and CDR2 SQIVND (reference sequence). For the CDR3, the DNA is TGTGCCAGTAGCCCACCCGGGAGCCCCGTGTCATTT. This codes for CASSPPGSPVSF.